This T cell receptor (beta chain) was sequenced in a study of blood T cell repertoires in COVID-19. On the study more broadly: Researchers got acute and convalescent COVID-19 samples from the United States, Italy and Spain.

In terms of age and location, participants ranged from about 18 to 95 years and lived in roughly 22 US areas. Recovery among Cohort 3 donors was established by two negative PCRs, clearance, or symptom resolution. Per the original methods: Reference gene primers were amplified, and this amplification served to estimate nucleated cell counts. Using immunoSEQ multiplex PCR, the repertoire was profiled, and TCRdb retains in-frame clones only, with some absent. The V and J calls and clone size come from that table; D and trimming were worked out from the DNA. The table lists roughly 330,000 clones, nearly 90% of them singletons, with under 6% in the top ten. There are 15 residues in the CDR3. Trimming cost V 5 bases and J 0 bases; bases outside gene matches: 5. Germline V gives CDR1 SEHNR, CDR2 FQNEAQ (reference sequence). In its sample, this clone was seen a few times.

This chain links TRBV7-9 with TRBJ1-1, with TRBD1 identical over 8 bases. The receptor was isolated from a woman in her twenties or thirties who had recovered from COVID-19. The sequenced sample was PBMCs or T cells enriched from blood (not recorded which). The CDR3 reads CASSRQGIMNTEAFF. CDR3 nucleotide sequence: TGTGCCAGCAGCAGACAGGGGATTATGAACACTGAAGCTTTCTTT.